The clone carrying this T cell receptor (beta chain) was seen a single time. This specimen comes from a study of blood T cell repertoires in COVID-19. About the study: Samples of COVID-19 (acute and convalescent) were obtained from the United States, Italy and Spain. Sample material is recorded as cDNA or gDNA derived from T cells, B-cell-depleted T cells, or PBMCs.

Trimming took 2 bases from V and 7 from J, leaving 8 bases between them. Looked up from germline, CDR1 is KGHSH and CDR2 is LQKENI. The CDR3 has 13 residues. The protocol was immunoSEQ multiplex PCR, while the TCRdb copy is restricted to in-frame clones and leaves out a portion. This sample has about 200,000 clones, with around four fifths found just once. The specimen was peripheral blood. This TCR came from a human donor in a cohort sampled during active COVID-19. This chain joins TRBV18 and TRBJ2-2; weak D call: TRBD2 (6 bases). CDR3: CASSPGRDGELFF. In DNA form, the CDR3 reads TGTGCCAGCTCACCAGGGCGGGACGGGGAGCTGTTTTTT.